This T cell receptor (beta chain) emerged from a study of vaccination effects on CD4 cells after COVID-19. Between the trimmed V and J ends, which lost 0 bases and 2 bases, there was a span of 11 bases. The germline V gene has CDR1 SGDLS and CDR2 YYNGEE. The CDR3 runs 15 residues. Notes on this clone: Its antigen is not identified.

With the ViraFEST assay, the study expanded antigen-specific CD4+ T cells using viral peptide pools, then sequenced them. The culture ran for roughly ten days before CD4+ T cells were isolated. Here immunoSEQ multiplex PCR was the method, and the copy in TCRdb shows in-frame clones only, minus some. The sample consists of 60,000 to 70,000 clones, 81% of them appearing once. The sample in question was CD4+ T cells from PBMCs cultured with HCoV-229E spike peptides, obtained before COVID-19 vaccination. The chain combines TRBV9 with TRBJ1-2; D perhaps matches TRBD1 (6 bases). The receptor comes from a human donor who received a COVID-19 vaccine. As DNA, the CDR3 is TGTGCCAGCAGCGTAGTAGTAGGGGGGAACTATGGCTACACCTTC. Translation: CASSVVVGGNYGYTF.